This TCR beta chain is drawn from a study of blood T cell repertoires in COVID-19 (dated by TCRdb to between 2020 and 2021). The study in broad terms: Collaborator samples came from the United States, Italy and Spain and covered acute and convalescent phases of COVID-19. The prospective study material was composed of cDNA or gDNA derived from T cells, B-cell-depleted T cells, or PBMCs. The repertoires were released in a freely available public database meant as a resource for research on the immune response to SARS-CoV-2. Deeply sampled blood TCRbeta repertoires from subjects exposed to, actively infected with, or recovered from COVID-19 were included in the dataset. Where available, HLA class I and class II types were taken from metadata supplied by the sample provider and were not determined by assay-based typing. Samples were obtained from the ongoing ImmuneRACE study (first 160 participants) and from over 1,000 subjects provided by 6 global collaborators. A de-identified subject ID, COVID-19 status, age in years and sex were almost always included in the sample metadata. The paper's findings and limits, for the study overall: The quantity of clinical and demographic metadata differed by source and by participant and was supplied without curation.

One collaborating source in Seattle enrolled patients during active infection and followed them longitudinally through the course of disease. The collaborating institutions used their own protocols to collect whole blood in K2EDTA tubes. Collaborator samples were shipped for TCRbeta analysis as frozen whole blood, isolated PBMCs, or DNA extracted from either sample type. TCRbeta CDR3 regions were amplified from genomic DNA by means of the immunoSEQ Assay, a bias-controlled multiplex PCR. As for the authors' bioinformatics: Nucleated cell counts per sample were estimated from amplification of reference gene primers within the assay. Sequence reads were collapsed and filtered to measure the absolute abundance of every unique TCRbeta CDR3 rearrangement. For each sample, productive Simpson clonality was calculated as the square root of Simpson's diversity index over productive rearrangements. This immuneACCESS table, as held by TCRdb, lists in-frame sequences with V and J called but not all clones. Of the missing ones, under half trace to an unresolved V gene in checked studies; the others have no known cause. V and J calls and clone size are given by that table; D and trimming were obtained from the DNA. Counted in this sample were tens of thousands of clones; almost 85% of them appeared once. About 16% of the sample comes from the top ten.

Note on this clone: The clone's antigen remains unknown. Base-call qualities are not available, and no considerably larger clone is one nucleotide away.

Source material: peripheral blood. This clonotype originated in a man in his sixties with COVID-19, enrolled during active disease.

Here the CDR3 is given as CASSYVQGRSGANVLTF. The sequenced DNA: TGTGCCAGCAGTTACGTCCAGGGTCGGTCTGGGGCCAACGTCCTGACTTTC. The V and J segments used are TRBV6-2 or TRBV6-3 and TRBJ2-6; TRBD1 could be the D gene, as 5 bases match. The CDR3 holds 17 amino acids from the cysteine to the phenylalanine. Only the CDR3 DNA is retained, 51 bases long and in frame from the first base. Based on the germline V gene, the CDR1 and CDR2 sequences are MNHEY and SVGEGT. V loses 2 bases of germline sequence and J loses 1 base, and the interval between the two ends is 12 bases.